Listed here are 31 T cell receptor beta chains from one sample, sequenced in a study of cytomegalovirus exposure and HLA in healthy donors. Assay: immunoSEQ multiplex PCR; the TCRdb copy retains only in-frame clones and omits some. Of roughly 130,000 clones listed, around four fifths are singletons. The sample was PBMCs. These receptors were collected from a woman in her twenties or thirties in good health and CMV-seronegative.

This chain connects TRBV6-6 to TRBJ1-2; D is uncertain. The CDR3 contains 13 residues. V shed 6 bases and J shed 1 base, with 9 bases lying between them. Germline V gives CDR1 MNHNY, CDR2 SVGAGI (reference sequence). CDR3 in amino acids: CASRFGVNYGYTF. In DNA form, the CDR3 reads TGTGCCAGCAGATTCGGGGTTAACTATGGCTACACCTTC.

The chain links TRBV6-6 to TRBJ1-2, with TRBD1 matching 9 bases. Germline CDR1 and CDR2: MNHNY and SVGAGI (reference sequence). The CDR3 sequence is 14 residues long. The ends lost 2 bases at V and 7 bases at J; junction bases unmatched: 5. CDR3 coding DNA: TGTGCCAGCAGTTACAAGGGACAGGGTGGTGGCTACACCTTC. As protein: CASSYKGQGGGYTF.

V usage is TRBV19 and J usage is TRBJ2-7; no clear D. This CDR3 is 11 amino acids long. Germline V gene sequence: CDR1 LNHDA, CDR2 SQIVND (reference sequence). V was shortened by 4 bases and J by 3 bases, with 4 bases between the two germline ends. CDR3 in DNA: TGTGCCAGTAGTAACAGCTACGAGCAGTACTTC. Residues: CASSNSYEQYF.

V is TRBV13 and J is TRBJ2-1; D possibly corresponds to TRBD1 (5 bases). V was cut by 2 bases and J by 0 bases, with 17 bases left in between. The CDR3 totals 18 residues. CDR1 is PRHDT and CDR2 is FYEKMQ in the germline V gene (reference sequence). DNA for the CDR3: TGTGCCAGCAGCTTAATCGTGGGGCAGTGGAGCTCCTACAATGAGCAGTTCTTC. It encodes CASSLIVGQWSSYNEQFF.

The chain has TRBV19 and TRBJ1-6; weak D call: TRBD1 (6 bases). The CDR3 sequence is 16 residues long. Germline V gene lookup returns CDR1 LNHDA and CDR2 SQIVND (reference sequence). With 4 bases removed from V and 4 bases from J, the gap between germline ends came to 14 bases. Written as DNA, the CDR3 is TGTGCCAGTAGTAAGCAGGGGTCCCGTTATAATTCACCCCTCCACTTT. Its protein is CASSKQGSRYNSPLHF.

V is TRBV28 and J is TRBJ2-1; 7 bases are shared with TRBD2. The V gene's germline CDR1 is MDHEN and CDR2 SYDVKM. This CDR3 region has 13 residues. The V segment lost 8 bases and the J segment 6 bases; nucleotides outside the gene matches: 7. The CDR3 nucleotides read TGTGCCAGCCGAGGGACTAAAGGCAATGAGCAGTTCTTC. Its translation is CASRGTKGNEQFF.

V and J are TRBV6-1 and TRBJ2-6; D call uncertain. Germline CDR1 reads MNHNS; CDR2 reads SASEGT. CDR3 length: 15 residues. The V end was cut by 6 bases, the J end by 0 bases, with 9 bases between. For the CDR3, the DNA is TGTGCCAGCAGACCTAAAAGCTCTGGGGCCAACGTCCTGACTTTC. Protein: CASRPKSSGANVLTF.

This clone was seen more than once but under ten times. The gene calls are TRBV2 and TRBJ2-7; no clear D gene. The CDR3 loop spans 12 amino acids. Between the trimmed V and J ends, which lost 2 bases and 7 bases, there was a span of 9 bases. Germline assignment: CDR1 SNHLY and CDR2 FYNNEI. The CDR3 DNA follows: TGTGCCAGCAGTGAAAGTAGCTGGGAGCAGTACTTC. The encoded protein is CASSESSWEQYF.

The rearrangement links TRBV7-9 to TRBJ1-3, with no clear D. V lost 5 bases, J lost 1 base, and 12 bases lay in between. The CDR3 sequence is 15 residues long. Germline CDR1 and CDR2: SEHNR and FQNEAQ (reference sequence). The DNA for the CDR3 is TGTGCCAGCAGCACCTCAGGTACTTCTGGAAACACCATATATTTT. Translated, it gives CASSTSGTSGNTIYF.

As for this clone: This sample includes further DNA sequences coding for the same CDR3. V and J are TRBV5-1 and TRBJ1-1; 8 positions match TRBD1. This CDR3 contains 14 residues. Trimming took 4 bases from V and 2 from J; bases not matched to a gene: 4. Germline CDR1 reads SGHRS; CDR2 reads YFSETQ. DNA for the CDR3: TGCGCCAGCAGCCTGGACAGGGCTAACACTGAAGCTTTCTTT. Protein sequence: CASSLDRANTEAFF.

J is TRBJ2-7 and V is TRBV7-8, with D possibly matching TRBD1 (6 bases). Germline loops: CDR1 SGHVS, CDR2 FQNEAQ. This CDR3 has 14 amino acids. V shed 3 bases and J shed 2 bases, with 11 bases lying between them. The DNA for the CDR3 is TGTGCCAGCAGCTTGACAGGTGGTACCTACGAGCAGTACTTC. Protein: CASSLTGGTYEQYF.

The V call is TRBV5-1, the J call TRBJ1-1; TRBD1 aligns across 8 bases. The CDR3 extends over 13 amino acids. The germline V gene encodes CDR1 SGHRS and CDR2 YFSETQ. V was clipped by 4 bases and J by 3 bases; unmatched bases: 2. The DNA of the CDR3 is TGCGCCAGCAGCCAGGGGGCAGACACTGAAGCTTTCTTT. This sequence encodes CASSQGADTEAFF.

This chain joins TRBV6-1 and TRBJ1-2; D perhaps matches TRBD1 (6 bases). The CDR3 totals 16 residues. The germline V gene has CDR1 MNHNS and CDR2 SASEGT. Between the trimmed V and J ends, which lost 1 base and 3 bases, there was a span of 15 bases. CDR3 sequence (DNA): TGTGCCAGCAGTGAAGTGGGGGCAGTAACATACTATGGCTACACCTTC. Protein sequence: CASSEVGAVTYYGYTF.

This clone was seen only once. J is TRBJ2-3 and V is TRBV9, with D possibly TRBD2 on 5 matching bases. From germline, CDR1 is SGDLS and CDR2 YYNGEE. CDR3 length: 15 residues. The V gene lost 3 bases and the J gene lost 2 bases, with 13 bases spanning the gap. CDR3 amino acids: CASSGEGVITDTQYF. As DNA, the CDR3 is TGTGCCAGCAGCGGAGAGGGAGTGATCACAGATACGCAGTATTTT.

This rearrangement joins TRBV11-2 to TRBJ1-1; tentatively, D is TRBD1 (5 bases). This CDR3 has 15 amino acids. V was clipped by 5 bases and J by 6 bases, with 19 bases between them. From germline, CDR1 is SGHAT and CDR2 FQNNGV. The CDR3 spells CASSGWGLGVAEAFF. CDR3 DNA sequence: TGTGCCAGCAGCGGATGGGGCCTGGGTGTGGCTGAAGCTTTCTTT.

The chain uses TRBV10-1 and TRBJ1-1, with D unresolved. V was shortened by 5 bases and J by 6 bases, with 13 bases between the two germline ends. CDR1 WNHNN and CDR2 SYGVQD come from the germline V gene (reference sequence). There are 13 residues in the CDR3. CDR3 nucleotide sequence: TGCGCCAGCAGTCCCTCAAGCGAGGCTGAAGCTTTCTTT. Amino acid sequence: CASSPSSEAEAFF.

CDR3 protein: CASSLLAGSKRGYGYTF. The DNA of the CDR3 is TGTGCCAGCAGCTTGTTGGCAGGGTCGAAACGGGGGTATGGCTACACCTTC. The chain is built from TRBV5-6 and TRBJ1-2, with D perhaps matching TRBD1 (5 bases). The germline V gene has CDR1 SGHDT and CDR2 YYEEEE. This CDR3 is built from 17 residues. V shed 1 base and J shed 5 bases, with 21 bases lying between them.

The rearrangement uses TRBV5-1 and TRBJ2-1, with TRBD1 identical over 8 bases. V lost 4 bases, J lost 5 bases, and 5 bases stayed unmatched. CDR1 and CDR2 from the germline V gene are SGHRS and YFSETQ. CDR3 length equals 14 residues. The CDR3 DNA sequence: TGCGCCAGCAGCACGACAGGGGTTAACAATGAGCAGTTCTTC. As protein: CASSTTGVNNEQFF.

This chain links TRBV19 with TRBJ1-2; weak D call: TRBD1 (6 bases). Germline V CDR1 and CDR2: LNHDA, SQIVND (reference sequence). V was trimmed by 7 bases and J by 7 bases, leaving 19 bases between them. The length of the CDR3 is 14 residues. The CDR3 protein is CASTTVQGSGGYTF. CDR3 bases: TGTGCCAGTACCACTGTACAGGGATCGGGTGGCTACACCTTC. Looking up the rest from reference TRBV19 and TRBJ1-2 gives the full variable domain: DGGITQSPKYLFRKEGQNVTLSCEQNLNHDAMYWYRQDPGQGLRLIYYSQIVNDFQKGDIAEGYSVSREKKESFPLTVTSAQKNPTAFYLCASTTVQGSGGYTFGSGTRLTVV.

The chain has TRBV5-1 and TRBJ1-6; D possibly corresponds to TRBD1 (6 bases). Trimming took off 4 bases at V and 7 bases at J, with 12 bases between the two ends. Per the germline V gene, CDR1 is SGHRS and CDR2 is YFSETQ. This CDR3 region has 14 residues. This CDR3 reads CASSIRGMNSPLHF. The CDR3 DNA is TGCGCCAGCAGCATCAGGGGTATGAATTCACCCCTCCACTTT.

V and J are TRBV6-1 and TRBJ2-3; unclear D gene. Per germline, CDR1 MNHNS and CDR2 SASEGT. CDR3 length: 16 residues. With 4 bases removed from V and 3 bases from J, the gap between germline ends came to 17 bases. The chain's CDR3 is CASSVSSGWITDTQYF. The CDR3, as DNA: TGTGCCAGCAGTGTGTCGTCAGGATGGATTACAGATACGCAGTATTTT.

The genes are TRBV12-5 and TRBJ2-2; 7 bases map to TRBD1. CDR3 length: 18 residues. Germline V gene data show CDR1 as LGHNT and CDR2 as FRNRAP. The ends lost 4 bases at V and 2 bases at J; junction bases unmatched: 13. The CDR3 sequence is CASGSLLWAGGNTGELFF. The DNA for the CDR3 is TGTGCTAGTGGTTCACTTTTGTGGGCAGGGGGTAACACCGGGGAGCTGTTTTTT.

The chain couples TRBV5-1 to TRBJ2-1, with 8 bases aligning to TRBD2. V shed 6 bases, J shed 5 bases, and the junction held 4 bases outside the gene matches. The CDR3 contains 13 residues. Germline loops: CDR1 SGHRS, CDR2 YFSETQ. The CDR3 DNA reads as TGCGCCAGCACGCGGGGGGATAACAATGAGCAGTTCTTC. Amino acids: CASTRGDNNEQFF.

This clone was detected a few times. The CDR3 reads CAIEGDRYSPLHF. The CDR3 DNA is TGTGCCATCGAGGGGGACAGATATTCACCCCTCCACTTT. V and J are TRBV28 and TRBJ1-6; 7 bases agree with TRBD1. The CDR3 covers 13 residues. Germline V lookup: CDR1 MDHEN, CDR2 SYDVKM. The V and J ends lost 10 bases and 8 bases, in that order; junction bases with no gene match: 8.

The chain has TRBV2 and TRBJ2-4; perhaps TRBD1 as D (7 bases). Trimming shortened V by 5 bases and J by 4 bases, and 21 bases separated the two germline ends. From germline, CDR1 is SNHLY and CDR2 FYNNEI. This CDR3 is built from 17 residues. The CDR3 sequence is CASSSRGTPRGKNIQYF. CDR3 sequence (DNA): TGTGCCAGCAGTTCTCGGGGGACTCCCAGGGGGAAAAACATTCAGTACTTC.

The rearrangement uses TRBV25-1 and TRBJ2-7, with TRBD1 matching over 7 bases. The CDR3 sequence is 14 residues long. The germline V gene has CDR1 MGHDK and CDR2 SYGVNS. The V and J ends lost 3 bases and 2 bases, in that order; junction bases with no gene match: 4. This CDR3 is CASSETGLAYEQYF. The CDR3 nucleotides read TGTGCCAGCAGTGAGACAGGGTTGGCCTACGAGCAGTACTTC.

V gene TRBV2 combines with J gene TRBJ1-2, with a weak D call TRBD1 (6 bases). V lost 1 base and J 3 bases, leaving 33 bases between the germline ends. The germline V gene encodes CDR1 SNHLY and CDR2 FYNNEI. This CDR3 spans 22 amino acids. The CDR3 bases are TGTGCCAGCAGTGAAGGCCGGGAGGAGGGGGGCGCTTCGTGGTCTGGTCACTATGGCTACACCTTC. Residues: CASSEGREEGGASWSGHYGYTF. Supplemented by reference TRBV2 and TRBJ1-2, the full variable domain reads EPEVTQTPSHQVTQMGQEVILRCVPISNHLYFYWYRQILGQKVEFLVSFYNNEISEKSEIFDDQFSVERPDGSNFTLKIRSTKLEDSAMYFCASSEGREEGGASWSGHYGYTFGSGTRLTVV.

The CDR3 protein is CASSLALYGELFF. Written as DNA, the CDR3 is TGTGCCAGCAGCTTAGCCTTGTACGGGGAGCTGTTTTTT. The chain joins TRBV11-2 to TRBJ2-2; D ambiguous. V lost 1 base to trimming and J lost 7 bases, with 7 bases between them. The length of the CDR3 is 13 residues. From germline, CDR1 is SGHAT and CDR2 FQNNGV.

This CDR3 is CASSQDRVAGGLGETQYF. As DNA, the CDR3 is TGTGCCAGCAGCCAAGATCGAGTAGCGGGGGGCCTAGGGGAGACCCAGTACTTC. The chain carries TRBV4-2 and TRBJ2-5; 10 positions match TRBD2. V was clipped by 0 bases and J by 5 bases; unmatched bases: 12. The CDR3 is 18 amino acids. CDR1 is LGHNA and CDR2 is YNFKEQ in the germline V gene.

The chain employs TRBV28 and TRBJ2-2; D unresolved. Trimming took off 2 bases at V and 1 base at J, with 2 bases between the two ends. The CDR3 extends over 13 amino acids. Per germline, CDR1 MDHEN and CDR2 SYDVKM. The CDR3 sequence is CASSLQNTGELFF. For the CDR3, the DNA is TGTGCCAGCAGTTTACAGAACACCGGGGAGCTGTTTTTT.

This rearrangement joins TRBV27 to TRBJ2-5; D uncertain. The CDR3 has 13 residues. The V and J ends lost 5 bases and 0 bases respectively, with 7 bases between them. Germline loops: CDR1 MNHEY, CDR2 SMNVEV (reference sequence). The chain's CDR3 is CASSIYNQETQYF. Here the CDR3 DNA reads TGTGCCAGCAGTATTTATAACCAAGAGACCCAGTACTTC.